The following is a TCR beta chain sequence with its context. Germline V CDR1 and CDR2: KGHSH, LQKENI. V lost 4 bases and J lost 3, with 16 bases in between. The CDR3 has 16 residues. Which cohort a participant joined came from the clinical history participants gave. This sample is drawn from a study of blood T cell repertoires in COVID-19. Some clones are missing from TCRdb's copy, which holds only in-frame ones; the method was immunoSEQ multiplex PCR. The sample lists fewer than 250,000 clones, 84% occurring once. The sequence came from a woman aged 25 to 39 who had been exposed to COVID-19. The rearrangement uses TRBV18 and TRBJ2-1; weak D call: TRBD1 (5 bases). The sample comprised PBMCs or T cells enriched from blood (not recorded which). For the CDR3, the DNA is TGTGCCAGCTCACGAGTGGCAGGGATTAACTACAATGAGCAGTTCTTC. This encodes CASSRVAGINYNEQFF. Based on the CDR3 plus reference TRBV18 and TRBJ2-1, the full variable domain is NAGVMQNPRHLVRRRGQEARLRCSPMKGHSHVYWYRQLPEEGLKFMVYLQKENIIDESGMPKERFSAEFPKEGPSILRIQQVVRGDSAAYFCASSRVAGINYNEQFFGPGTRLTVL.